One and the same sample provided the 3 T cell receptor beta chains below, sequenced in a study of blood T cell repertoires in COVID-19. The data were produced by immunoSEQ multiplex PCR, yet TCRdb's version contains in-frame clones alone and is incomplete. Of around 80,000 clones in the sample, about 80% are singletons; the top ten hold around 12%. The sample comprised peripheral blood. These receptors were obtained from a man older than 75 with acute or convalescent COVID-19.

The CDR3 reads CASSPPSGVVYGYTF. As DNA, the CDR3 is TGTGCCAGCTCACCACCCTCAGGGGTAGTCTATGGCTACACCTTC. The rearrangement joins TRBV18 to TRBJ1-2, with D perhaps matching TRBD1 (6 bases). This CDR3 is 15 amino acids long. The germline V gene has CDR1 KGHSH and CDR2 LQKENI. V was clipped by 0 bases and J by 4 bases, with 12 bases between them.

The V and J genes are TRBV10-2 and TRBJ1-4; weak D call: TRBD1 (6 bases). This CDR3 comprises 17 residues. V was shortened by 5 bases and J by 4 bases, with 20 bases between the two germline ends. Looked up from germline, CDR1 is WSHSY and CDR2 is SAAADI. DNA for the CDR3: TGCGCCAGCAGTCGAAATTCCCCACAGGGAAATAATGAAAAACTGTTTTTT. Protein product: CASSRNSPQGNNEKLFF.

The chain uses TRBV4-1 and TRBJ1-2; 8 bases map to TRBD1. This CDR3 region has 13 residues. Germline V CDR1 and CDR2: MGHRA, YSYEKL. V lost 2 bases to trimming and J lost 8 bases; unmatched junction nucleotides: 4. CDR3 sequence (DNA): TGCGCCAGCAGCCAAACAGGGGGGAAAGGCTACACCTTC. Protein: CASSQTGGKGYTF.